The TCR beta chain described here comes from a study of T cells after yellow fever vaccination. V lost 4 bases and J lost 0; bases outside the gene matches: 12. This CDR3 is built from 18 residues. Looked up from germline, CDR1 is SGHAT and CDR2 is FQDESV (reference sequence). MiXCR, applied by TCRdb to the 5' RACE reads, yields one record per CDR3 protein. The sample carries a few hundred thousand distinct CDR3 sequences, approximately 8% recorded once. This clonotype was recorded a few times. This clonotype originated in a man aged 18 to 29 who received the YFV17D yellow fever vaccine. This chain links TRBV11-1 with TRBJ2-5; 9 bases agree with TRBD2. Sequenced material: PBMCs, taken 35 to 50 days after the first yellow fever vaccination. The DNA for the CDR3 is TGTGCCAGCAGCTCCATAAGCGGGGCTAGCGGGGACCAAGAGACCCAGTACTTC. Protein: CASSSISGASGDQETQYF. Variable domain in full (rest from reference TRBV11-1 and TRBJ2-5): EAEVAQSPRYKITEKSQAVAFWCDPISGHATLYWYRQILGQGPELLVQFQDESVVDDSQLPKDRFSAERLKGVDSTLKIQPAELGDSAMYLCASSSISGASGDQETQYFGPGTRLLVL.